This T cell receptor (beta chain) was obtained from a study of blood T cell repertoires in COVID-19. Study as a whole: Acute and convalescent COVID-19 samples came from the United States, Italy and Spain. The cDNA or gDNA used as material had been derived from T cells, B-cell-depleted T cells, or PBMCs.

Per the authors' pipeline: Amplification of reference gene primers provided the estimated nucleated cell counts. Sequencing was performed with immunoSEQ multiplex PCR; in TCRdb, only in-frame clones are kept and a portion is missing. V, J and clone size derive from that table, while D and trimming were established from the DNA sequence. Of roughly 200,000 clones detected, about 86% appear once; the ten largest clones hold around 1.5%. Deletions cut 2 bases from V and 2 bases from J, with 12 bases between. Germline V gene data show CDR1 as SGDLS and CDR2 as YYNGEE. CDR3 length equals 15 residues. The clonotype comes from a young man with active or convalescent COVID-19. This chain joins TRBV9 and TRBJ2-3; the D gene is possibly TRBD2 (5 bases). The sample taken for sequencing was peripheral blood. CDR3 DNA: TGTGCCAGCAGCGTGATGGGGAGTCCCACAGATACGCAGTATTTT. Translation gives CASSVMGSPTDTQYF.